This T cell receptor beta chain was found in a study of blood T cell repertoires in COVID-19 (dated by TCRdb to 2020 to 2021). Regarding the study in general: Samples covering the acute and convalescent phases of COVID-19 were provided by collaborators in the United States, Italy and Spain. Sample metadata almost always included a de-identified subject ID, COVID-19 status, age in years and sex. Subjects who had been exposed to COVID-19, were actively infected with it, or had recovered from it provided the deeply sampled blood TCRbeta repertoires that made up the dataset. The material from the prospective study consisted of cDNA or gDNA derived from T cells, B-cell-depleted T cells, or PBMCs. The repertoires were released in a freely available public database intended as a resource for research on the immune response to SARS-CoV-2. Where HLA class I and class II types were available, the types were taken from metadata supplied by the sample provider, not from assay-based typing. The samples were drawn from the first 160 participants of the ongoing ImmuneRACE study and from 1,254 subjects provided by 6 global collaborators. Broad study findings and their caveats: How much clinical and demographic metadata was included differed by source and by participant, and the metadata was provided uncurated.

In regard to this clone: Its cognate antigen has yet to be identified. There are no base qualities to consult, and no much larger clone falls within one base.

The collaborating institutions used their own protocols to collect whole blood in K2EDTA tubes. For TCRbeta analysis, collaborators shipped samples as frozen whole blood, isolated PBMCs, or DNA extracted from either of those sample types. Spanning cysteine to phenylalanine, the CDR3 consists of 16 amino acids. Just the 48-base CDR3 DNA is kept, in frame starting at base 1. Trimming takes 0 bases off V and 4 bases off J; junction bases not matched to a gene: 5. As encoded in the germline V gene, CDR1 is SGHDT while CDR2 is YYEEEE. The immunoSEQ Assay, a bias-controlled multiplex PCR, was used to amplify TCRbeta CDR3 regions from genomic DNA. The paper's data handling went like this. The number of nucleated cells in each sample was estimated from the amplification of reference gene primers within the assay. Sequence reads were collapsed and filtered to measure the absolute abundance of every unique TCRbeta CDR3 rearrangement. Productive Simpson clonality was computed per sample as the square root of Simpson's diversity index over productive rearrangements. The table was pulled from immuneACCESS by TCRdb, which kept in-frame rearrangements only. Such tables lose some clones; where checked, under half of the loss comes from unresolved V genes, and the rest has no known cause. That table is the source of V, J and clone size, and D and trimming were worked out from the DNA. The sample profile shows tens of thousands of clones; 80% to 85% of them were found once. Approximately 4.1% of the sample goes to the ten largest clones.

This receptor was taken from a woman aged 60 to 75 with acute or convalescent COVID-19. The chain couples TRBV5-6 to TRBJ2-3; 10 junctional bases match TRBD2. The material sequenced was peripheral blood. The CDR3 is CASSLGAGGQADTQYF. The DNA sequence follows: TGTGCCAGCAGCTTGGGAGCGGGGGGGCAGGCAGATACGCAGTATTTT.